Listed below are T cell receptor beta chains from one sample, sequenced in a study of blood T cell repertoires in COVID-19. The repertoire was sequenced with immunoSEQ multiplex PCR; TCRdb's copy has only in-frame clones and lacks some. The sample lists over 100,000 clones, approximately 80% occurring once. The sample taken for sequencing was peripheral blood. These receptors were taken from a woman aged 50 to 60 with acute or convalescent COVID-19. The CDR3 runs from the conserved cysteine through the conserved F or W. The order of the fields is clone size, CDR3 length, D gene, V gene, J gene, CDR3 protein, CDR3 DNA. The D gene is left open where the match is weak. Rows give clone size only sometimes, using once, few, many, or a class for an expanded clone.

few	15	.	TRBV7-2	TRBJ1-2	CASSPGGGPFYGYTF	TGTGCCAGCAGCCCGGGGGGAGGGCCCTTCTATGGCTACACCTTC
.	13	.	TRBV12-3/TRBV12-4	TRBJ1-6	CASSLGRNSPLHF	TGTGCCAGCAGTCTAGGGAGGAATTCACCCCTCCACTTT
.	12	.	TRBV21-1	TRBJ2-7	CAGKGGDYEQYF	TGTGCCGGAAAGGGGGGGGACTACGAGCAGTACTTC
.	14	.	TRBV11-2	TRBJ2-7	CASSLDAGSYEQYF	TGTGCCAGCAGCTTAGATGCGGGGAGCTACGAGCAGTACTTC
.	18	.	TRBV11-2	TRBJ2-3	CASSTPGFAGASTDTQYF	TGTGCCAGCAGCACCCCTGGGTTTGCGGGGGCTAGCACAGATACGCAGTATTTT
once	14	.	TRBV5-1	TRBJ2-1	CASRKGGPYNEQFF	TGCGCCAGCAGAAAGGGGGGGCCCTACAATGAGCAGTTCTTC
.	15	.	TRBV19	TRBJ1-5	CASRNDRSYNQPQHF	TGTGCCAGTAGAAATGACAGGTCTTACAATCAGCCCCAGCATTTT
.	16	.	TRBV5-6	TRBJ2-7	CASSPIPGSRGYEQYF	TGTGCCAGCAGCCCCATCCCCGGGAGCAGAGGGTACGAGCAGTACTTC
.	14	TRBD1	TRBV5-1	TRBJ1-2	CASTRTGDLGGYTF	TGCGCCAGCACCCGGACAGGGGATCTTGGTGGCTACACCTTC
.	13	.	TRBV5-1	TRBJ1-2	CASSLAGNYGYTF	TGCGCCAGCAGCTTGGCAGGCAACTATGGCTACACCTTC
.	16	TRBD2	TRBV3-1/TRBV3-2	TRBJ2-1	CASSQFLAGGRNEQFF	TGTGCCAGCAGCCAATTTCTAGCGGGGGGCAGGAATGAGCAGTTCTTC
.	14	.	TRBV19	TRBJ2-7	CASKPGAFSYEQYF	TGTGCCTCGAAGCCAGGGGCCTTCTCCTACGAGCAGTACTTC
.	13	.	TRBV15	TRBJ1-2	CATSREGGGVANF	TGTGCCACCAGCAGAGAGGGGGGTGGAGTAGCCAACTTC
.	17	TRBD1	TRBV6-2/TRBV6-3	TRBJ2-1	CASSYSPPGGVYNEQFF	TGTGCCAGCAGTTACTCGCCCCCAGGGGGAGTTTACAATGAGCAGTTCTTC
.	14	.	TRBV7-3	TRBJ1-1	CASSLNPGYAEAFF	TGTGCCAGCAGCTTAAACCCAGGGTACGCTGAAGCTTTCTTT
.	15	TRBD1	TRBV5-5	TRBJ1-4	CASSTTGTGNEKLFF	TGTGCCAGCAGCACAACCGGGACAGGGAATGAAAAACTGTTTTTT
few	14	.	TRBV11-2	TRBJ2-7	CASSFLGASYEQYF	TGTGCCAGCAGCTTCCTGGGCGCAAGCTACGAGCAGTACTTC
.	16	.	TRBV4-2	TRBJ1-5	CASSQESHHGNQPQHF	TGTGCCAGCAGCCAAGAGAGCCACCACGGGAATCAGCCCCAGCATTTT
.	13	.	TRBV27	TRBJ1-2	CASSFDRSYGYTF	TGTGCCAGCAGCTTTGACAGGAGCTATGGCTACACCTTC
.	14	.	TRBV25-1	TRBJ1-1	CASSNSGQNTEAFF	TGTGCCAGCAGTAATAGTGGGCAGAACACTGAAGCTTTCTTT
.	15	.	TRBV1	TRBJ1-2	CTSSTWRILSYGYTF	TGCACCAGCTCAACTTGGAGGATTTTGTCTTATGGCTACACCTTC
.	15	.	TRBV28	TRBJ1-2	CASSLPRTGTYGYTF	TGTGCCAGCAGTCTGCCCCGAACAGGGACCTATGGCTACACCTTC
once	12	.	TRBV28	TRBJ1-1	CASMSRAPEAFF	TGTGCCAGCATGAGTAGAGCACCTGAAGCTTTCTTT
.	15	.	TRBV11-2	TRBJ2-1	CASSTPDAGGGEQFF	TGTGCCAGCAGCACCCCGGATGCGGGTGGCGGTGAGCAGTTCTTC
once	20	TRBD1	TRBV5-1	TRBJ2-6	CASSFRQGPTSYSGANVLTF	TGCGCCAGCAGCTTTAGACAGGGGCCAACATCATATTCTGGGGCCAACGTCCTGACTTTC
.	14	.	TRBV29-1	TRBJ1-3	CSVEATYSGNTIYF	TGCAGCGTTGAAGCTACTTACTCTGGAAACACCATATATTTT
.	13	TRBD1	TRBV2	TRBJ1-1	CASSEKGARSAFF	TGTGCCAGCAGTGAAAAGGGGGCCCGTTCAGCTTTCTTT
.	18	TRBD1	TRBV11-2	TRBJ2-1	CASSWGQGAHRLYNEQFF	TGTGCCAGCAGTTGGGGACAGGGGGCTCACCGACTATACAATGAGCAGTTCTTC
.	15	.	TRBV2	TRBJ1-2	CASSIGAGQRPGYTF	TGTGCCAGCAGTATAGGGGCCGGGCAACGGCCTGGCTACACCTTC
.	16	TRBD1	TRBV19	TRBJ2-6	CASTGTGPSGANVLTF	TGTGCCAGTACCGGGACAGGGCCCTCTGGGGCCAACGTCCTGACTTTC
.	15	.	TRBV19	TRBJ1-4	CASSMRRATNEKLFF	TGTGCCAGTAGTATGAGGCGGGCAACTAATGAAAAACTGTTTTTT
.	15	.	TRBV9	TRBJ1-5	CASSVGTGGWQPQHF	TGTGCCAGCAGCGTAGGGACCGGGGGATGGCAGCCCCAGCATTTT
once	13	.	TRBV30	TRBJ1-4	CAWSHLGGEKLFF	TGTGCCTGGTCCCATCTAGGAGGGGAAAAACTGTTTTTT
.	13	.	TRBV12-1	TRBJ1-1	CASSPRIAIEAFF	TGTGCCAGCAGCCCACGGATAGCTATTGAAGCTTTCTTT
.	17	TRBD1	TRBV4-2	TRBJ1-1	CASSQDQGTGGWTEAFF	TGTGCCAGCAGCCAAGATCAGGGTACAGGGGGATGGACTGAAGCTTTCTTT
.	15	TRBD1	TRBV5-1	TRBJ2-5	CASSLWGQGKETQYF	TGCGCCAGCAGCTTGTGGGGACAGGGGAAAGAGACCCAGTACTTC
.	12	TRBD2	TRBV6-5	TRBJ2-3	CASRAGTDTQYF	TGTGCCAGCAGAGCGGGGACCGATACGCAGTATTTT
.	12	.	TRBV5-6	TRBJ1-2	CASSGRGYGYTF	TGTGCCAGCAGTGGACGGGGCTATGGCTACACCTTC
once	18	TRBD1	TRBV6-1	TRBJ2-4	CASSEGWGTGGAGGIQYF	TGTGCCAGCAGTGAAGGCTGGGGGACAGGGGGCGCTGGGGGCATTCAGTACTTC
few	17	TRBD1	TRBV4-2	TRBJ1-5	CASSQEQGAYSNQPQHF	TGTGCCAGCAGCCAAGAACAGGGGGCGTATAGCAATCAGCCCCAGCATTTT
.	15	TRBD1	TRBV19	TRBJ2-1	CASSTPGQGAREQFF	TGTGCCAGTAGTACTCCGGGACAGGGGGCTCGGGAGCAGTTCTTC
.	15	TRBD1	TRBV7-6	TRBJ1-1	CASSFNAGGGGEAFF	TGTGCCAGCAGTTTCAATGCAGGGGGCGGGGGTGAAGCTTTCTTT
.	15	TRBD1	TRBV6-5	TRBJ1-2	CASSYSGQAGYGYTF	TGTGCCAGCAGTTACTCGGGACAGGCCGGATATGGCTACACCTTC
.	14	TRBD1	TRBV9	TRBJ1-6	CARKGQGLLSPLHF	TGTGCCAGGAAAGGACAGGGACTACTTTCACCCCTCCACTTT
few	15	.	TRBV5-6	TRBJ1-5	CASSRRGFSNQPQHF	TGTGCCAGCAGTCGTAGGGGATTTAGCAATCAGCCCCAGCATTTT
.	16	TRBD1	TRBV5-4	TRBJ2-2	CASSPPGQGVVGELFF	TGTGCCAGCAGCCCACCGGGACAGGGTGTGGTCGGGGAGCTGTTTTTT
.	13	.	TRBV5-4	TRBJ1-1	CASSSTGSTEAFF	TGTGCCAGCAGCTCAACAGGAAGCACTGAAGCTTTCTTT
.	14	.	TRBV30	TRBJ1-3	CAWSTGDSGNTIYF	TGTGCCTGGAGTACGGGGGACTCTGGAAACACCATATATTTT
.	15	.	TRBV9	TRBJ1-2	CASSPPDGELVGYTF	TGTGCCAGCAGCCCCCCTGACGGAGAGTTGGTGGGCTACACCTTC
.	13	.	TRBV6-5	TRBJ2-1	CATLAEAYNEQFF	TGTGCCACCTTAGCGGAAGCGTACAATGAGCAGTTCTTC
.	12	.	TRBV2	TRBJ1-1	CASRRDNTEAFF	TGTGCCAGCAGGAGAGATAACACTGAAGCTTTCTTT
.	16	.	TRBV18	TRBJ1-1	CASSPGAWGQGTEAFF	TGTGCCAGCTCACCGGGGGCGTGGGGGCAGGGCACTGAAGCTTTCTTT